The source of this T cell receptor beta chain is a study of beta chain features in type 1 diabetes. Study in general: Age and gender were similar between patients and healthy donors, as were cell yields.

Notes on this clone: No antigen is known for it.

Expressed TCRB transcripts were sequenced, since all the RNA that had been isolated was reverse transcribed. Clones were sequenced by immunoSEQ multiplex PCR, and TCRdb holds only the in-frame ones, with some missing. Among some 360,000 clones listed, about 20% were seen once. V lost 4 bases and J 7 bases, leaving 17 bases between the germline ends. In germline, CDR1 is SGDLS, CDR2 YYNGEE. The CDR3 runs 15 residues. The study, taken as a whole, reports: Short templates might get an advantage during PCR, and this would be equal in patients and controls.

The chain recombines TRBV9 with TRBJ1-4; D is unresolved. The TCR originated in a woman between 18 and 29 years old in good health. Sample: naive CD4+ T cells from blood. The CDR3 sequence: CASSTREGTGEKLFF. The DNA for the CDR3 is TGTGCCAGCAGCACTAGGGAGGGCACTGGTGAAAAACTGTTTTTT.